This T cell receptor (beta chain) was identified in a study of beta chain features in type 1 diabetes. The study, taken as a whole, reports: The naive, central memory and Treg TCRB repertoires showed an apparent similarity that was greater among patients than among healthy donors. All four CD4+ subsets of Type 1 diabetes patients contained TCRB CDR3s that were moderately but significantly shorter. The question left open here concerned HLA type influencing TCRB rearrangement.

CD45RO/CCR7/CD25/CD127/CD95/CD27 sorting isolated CD4+ naive, central memory, regulatory and stem cell-like memory cells. The authors reverse transcribed all of the isolated RNA, so sequencing captured expressed TCRB transcripts. Assay used: immunoSEQ multiplex PCR; TCRdb lists only in-frame clones, some missing. The data show under 950,000 clones, with 15% to 20% seen just once and about 0.02% held by the top ten. The J segment lost 1 base and the V segment lost 6 bases, leaving 6 bases of the junction unmatched. CDR3 size: 14 residues. CDR1 is WSHSY and CDR2 is SAAADI in the germline V gene. This clone appeared a few times. Its antigen remains unidentified.

The rearrangement links TRBV10-2 to TRBJ2-7; 7 positions agree with TRBD2. This clonotype originated in a woman aged 18 to 35 in good health. Sequencing used naive CD4+ T cells from blood. The CDR3 loop reads CASSRTSASYEQYF. The CDR3 DNA follows: TGCGCCAGCAGCAGGACTAGTGCTTCCTACGAGCAGTACTTC.